This T cell receptor (beta chain) originates from a study of human T cells and chemical hapten exposure. Worth noting for this clonotype: As yet, its antigen is unknown.

The CDR3 covers 16 residues. Trimming cost V 6 bases and J 1 base; bases outside gene matches: 5. Findings and caveats of the study: There was no change with DPC sensitization in TCRs above 1 in 1000 frequency.

Extraction yielded total RNA from whole blood (unfractionated). Individual cDNA molecules (in the library) carried attached unique molecular identifiers. Per the study methods: Sample TCR counts, which ranged from 23,224 to 690,600, had a median of approximately 95,000. From the 5' RACE reads, TCRdb called clonotypes with MiXCR, one entry per CDR3 protein. These V and J calls rely on TCRdb rather than the paper's analysis. The table lists 110,000 to 150,000 distinct CDR3 sequences, around 4% of them singletons. V is TRBV12-3 or TRBV12-4 and J is TRBJ2-4; 11 nucleotides agree with TRBD2. The sequence derives from a female donor in good health. CDR3 residues: CASRHSGGAAKNIQYF. DNA of the CDR3: TGTGCCAGCAGACATAGCGGGGGGGCTGCCAAAAACATTCAGTACTTC.